Shown below are 32 T cell receptor beta chains from a single sample sequenced in a study of neurological immune-mediated disorders. Each CDR3 protein is one row after TCRdb ran MiXCR on the 5' RACE reads. The sample includes approximately 100,000 distinct CDR3 sequences, around 3.3% seen only once; the top ten take roughly 6%. Sequenced sample: PBMCs. The receptors come from a woman younger than 30 with multiple sclerosis.

This clonotype has a count of ten or more. The DNA for the CDR3 is TGTGCCAGCAGCCAGGGGTACGACTATGGCTACACCTTC. Its protein product is CASSQGYDYGYTF. V and J are TRBV16 and TRBJ1-2, with D unresolved. Trimming took 3 bases from V and 3 from J, leaving 8 bases between them. Germline V CDR1 and CDR2: KGHSY, FQNENV. The CDR3 is 13 residues long. Full variable domain (missing parts from reference TRBV16 and TRBJ1-2): GEEVAQTPKHLVRGEGQKAKLYCAPIKGHSYVFWYQQVLKNEFKFLISFQNENVFDETGMPKERFSAKCLPNSPCSLEIQATKLEDSAVYFCASSQGYDYGYTFGSGTRLTVV.

This clonotype was picked up a small number of times. This may be a read error, as it is one base from a much larger clone. The chain has TRBV11-2 and TRBJ2-5; D might be TRBD1 or TRBD2, each matching 5 bases. CDR1 is SGHAT and CDR2 is FQNNGV in the germline V gene. The CDR3 totals 12 residues. CDR3 sequence (DNA): TGTGACAGCAGCAGTCCTGGGACGGCCCAGTACTTC. Residues: CDSSSPGTAQYF.

There are many counts of this clonotype. The chain couples TRBV7-9 to TRBJ2-1; 9 nucleotides match TRBD2. The V gene end was trimmed by 0 bases and the J gene end by 9 bases; junction bases not matched to a gene: 3. This CDR3 contains 14 residues. Per the germline V gene, CDR1 is SEHNR and CDR2 is FQNEAQ (reference sequence). The DNA of the CDR3 is TGTGCCAGCAGCTTAGCCCTAGCGGGAAGTGAGCAGTTCTTC. This translates into CASSLALAGSEQFF. The variable domain in full, completed from reference TRBV7-9 and TRBJ2-1, reads DTGVSQNPRHKITKRGQNVTFRCDPISEHNRLYWYRQTLGQGPEFLTYFQNEAQLEKSRLLSDRFSAERPKGSFSTLEIQRTEQGDSAMYLCASSLALAGSEQFFGPGTRLTVL.

Many counts were recorded for this clonotype. The chain couples TRBV6-5 to TRBJ2-3, with D perhaps matching TRBD1 (6 bases). Germline CDR1 MNHEY, CDR2 SVGAGI. The ends were cut back, 7 bases at V and 1 base at J, with 6 bases in the middle. The CDR3 spans 12 residues. CDR3 amino acids: CASTGGTDTQYF. Written as DNA, the CDR3 is TGTGCCAGCACAGGGGGCACAGATACGCAGTATTTT.

This clonotype appeared many times. The chain links TRBV27 to TRBJ1-2; D is perhaps TRBD1 (6 bases). This CDR3 is built from 13 residues. The V gene lost 5 bases and the J gene lost 6 bases, with 13 bases spanning the gap. Looked up from germline, CDR1 is MNHEY and CDR2 is SMNVEV (reference sequence). As DNA, the CDR3 is TGTGCCAGCAGTACACACAGGGAAAATGGCTACACCTTC. Protein: CASSTHRENGYTF.

This clonotype was counted many times. The chain combines TRBV12-3 or TRBV12-4 with TRBJ2-5; 12 positions agree with TRBD2. V dropped 7 bases and J dropped 5; count of bases not matched to a gene: 11. CDR3 length: 16 amino acids. The CDR3 DNA reads as TGTGCCAGCACCCTGGGACTAGCGGGCGGGTCGGAGACCCAGTACTTC. Translation: CASTLGLAGGSETQYF.

Many counts were recorded for this clonotype. The CDR3 DNA is TGTGCCAGCAGCTTGGCAGACTCAGAGACCCAGTACTTC. Translated: CASSLADSETQYF. The V call is TRBV5-5, the J call TRBJ2-5; the D is unclear. The CDR3 is 13 amino acids. Germline V CDR1 and CDR2: SGHKS, YYEKEE (reference sequence). The V and J ends lost 0 bases and 4 bases respectively, with 7 bases between them. Complete variable domain (other parts from reference TRBV5-5 and TRBJ2-5): DAGVTQSPTHLIKTRGQQVTLRCSPISGHKSVSWYQQVLGQGPQFIFQYYEKEERGRGNFPDRFSARQFPNYSSELNVNALLLGDSALYLCASSLADSETQYFGPGTRLLVL.

This clonotype was detected many times. This chain uses TRBV12-3 or TRBV12-4 with TRBJ2-3; TRBD2 agrees at 7 bases. This CDR3 is 16 amino acids long. The V and J ends lost 4 bases and 3 bases, in that order; junction bases with no gene match: 10. The CDR3 region has the DNA TGTGCCAGCAGTTCCCGAAGGGCGGGAGAAACAGATACGCAGTATTTT. Amino acids: CASSSRRAGETDTQYF.

In DNA, the CDR3 is TGTGCCAGCAGCTCGGCGGCCTGGGAGACCCAGTACTTC. Protein sequence: CASSSAAWETQYF. The V call is TRBV7-9, the J call TRBJ2-5; no firm D call. V lost 4 bases to trimming and J lost 5 bases, with 11 bases between them. The germline V gene has CDR1 SEHNR and CDR2 FQNEAQ (reference sequence). CDR3 size: 13 residues. Full variable domain (outside the CDR3, taken from reference TRBV7-9 and TRBJ2-5): DTGVSQNPRHKITKRGQNVTFRCDPISEHNRLYWYRQTLGQGPEFLTYFQNEAQLEKSRLLSDRFSAERPKGSFSTLEIQRTEQGDSAMYLCASSSAAWETQYFGPGTRLLVL.

This clonotype occurred many times. This chain joins TRBV4-1 and TRBJ2-5; 13 bases are a match to TRBD2. In germline, CDR1 is MGHRA, CDR2 YSYEKL. V shed 5 bases and J 4 bases; nucleotides not matched to a gene: 10. This CDR3 has 17 residues. The CDR3 loop is CASSLVGLAGVGETQYF. CDR3 in DNA: TGCGCCAGCAGCTTGGTCGGACTAGCGGGGGTTGGAGAGACCCAGTACTTC.

This clonotype was counted at least ten times. The V gene is TRBV5-1, the J gene TRBJ2-7; D unresolved. Germline-derived CDR1 and CDR2 are SGHRS and YFSETQ. Trimming left V 0 bases short and J 3 bases short, with 19 bases between. The CDR3 is 17 residues long. For the CDR3, the DNA is TGCGCCAGCAGCTTGGAGTCTTCCAGGTGGGGTGACTACGAGCAGTACTTC. It codes for CASSLESSRWGDYEQYF.

Of note for this clonotype: This may arise from a read error, as a much more abundant clone is one base away. The rearrangement joins TRBV20-1 to TRBJ2-3; 10 nucleotides line up with TRBD2. Germline loops: CDR1 DFQATT, CDR2 SNEGSKA (reference sequence). The CDR3 has 14 amino acids. The CDR3 region has the DNA TGCAGTGCTAGAAGGACTAGCGGATCAGATAAGCAGTATTTT. This encodes CSARRTSGSDKQYF.

This clonotype was picked up a small number of times. The chain combines TRBV18 with TRBJ2-7; D possibly corresponds to TRBD1 (6 bases). V lost 4 bases to trimming and J lost 4 bases, with 11 bases between them. CDR3 length: 13 amino acids. Germline CDR1 KGHSH, CDR2 LQKENI. DNA for the CDR3: TGTGCCAGCTCACGCTCGGACAGTTACGAGCAGTACTTC. Amino acid sequence: CASSRSDSYEQYF.

This clonotype has just a few counts. The chain employs TRBV7-9 and TRBJ2-6; possibly TRBD1 for D (6 bases). Trimming left V 6 bases short and J 0 bases short, with 21 bases between. Germline CDR1 reads SEHNR; CDR2 reads FQNEAQ (reference sequence). This CDR3 spans 19 amino acids. This CDR3 reads CASRLPPGQKNSGANVLTF. CDR3 DNA sequence: TGTGCCAGCAGGCTTCCTCCGGGACAAAAAAACTCTGGGGCCAACGTCCTGACTTTC.

This clonotype was found many times. The chain employs TRBV12-3 or TRBV12-4 and TRBJ2-1; D gene unclear. With 5 bases removed from V and 6 bases from J, the gap between germline ends came to 14 bases. This CDR3 region has 14 residues. The CDR3 protein is CASSPPPRANEQFF. DNA for the CDR3: TGTGCCAGCAGTCCCCCCCCCCGGGCCAATGAGCAGTTCTTC.

This clonotype occurred many times. This chain connects TRBV6-1 to TRBJ1-5; perhaps TRBD1 as D (6 bases). Germline CDR1 is MNHNS and CDR2 is SASEGT. Between the trimmed V and J ends, which lost 7 bases and 7 bases, there was a span of 14 bases. The CDR3 sequence is 13 residues long. CDR3 sequence (DNA): TGTGCCAGCACCCTGGGGGGGCGACAGCCCCAGCATTTT. Amino acids: CASTLGGRQPQHF.

The sample holds a few counts of this clonotype. A much larger clone lies one base from this, so it may be a read error. The missing conserved phenylalanine or tryptophan at the end of this CDR3 makes a read error likely. The CDR3: CASSFRQGPYGYTV. As DNA, the CDR3 is TGTGCCAGCAGTTTTAGACAGGGGCCTTATGGCTACACCGTC. The rearrangement links TRBV6-6 to TRBJ1-2; 8 bases agree with TRBD1. With V trimmed by 4 bases and J by 5 bases, 6 bases remained unmatched. Germline V CDR1 and CDR2: MNHNY, SVGAGI (reference sequence). The CDR3 is 14 residues long.

Ten or more counts support this clonotype. This chain links TRBV3-1 with TRBJ2-1; D gene uncertain. The length of the CDR3 is 14 residues. CDR1 is LGHDT, CDR2 YNNKEL, per germline (reference sequence). V lost 1 base, J lost 7 bases, and 11 bases lay in between. The CDR3 nucleotides read TGTGCCAGCAGCCAAGGGACCGTTCGGAATGAGCAGTTCTTC. Encoded protein: CASSQGTVRNEQFF.

This clonotype was found many times. This CDR3 reads CASSPPGQRGDYTF. The CDR3 nucleotides read TGTGCCAGCTCACCACCGGGCCAGCGGGGGGACTACACCTTC. This chain uses TRBV18 with TRBJ1-2; a weak D match, TRBD1 (5 bases). Germline CDR1 KGHSH, CDR2 LQKENI. The CDR3 runs to 14 residues. V gave up 0 bases and J gave up 10 bases, with 15 bases separating them.

This clonotype was observed at least ten times. V usage is TRBV20-1 and J usage is TRBJ1-5; D is ambiguous. This CDR3 region has 12 residues. The V end lost 3 bases, the J end lost 5 bases, and 8 bases lay between the germline ends. Germline-derived CDR1 and CDR2 are DFQATT and SNEGSKA (reference sequence). CDR3 nucleotide sequence: TGCAGTGCTAGGGGCTATGATCAGCCCCAGCATTTT. Protein sequence: CSARGYDQPQHF.

This clonotype has at least ten counts. The chain links TRBV7-8 to TRBJ1-1, with TRBD1 identical over 7 bases. Per germline, CDR1 SGHVS and CDR2 FQNEAQ. The CDR3 totals 17 residues. With V trimmed by 2 bases and J by 4 bases, 13 bases remained unmatched. The CDR3 here is CASSLLGRVRGGTEAFF. The CDR3 DNA follows: TGTGCCAGCAGCTTATTGGGTAGGGTCAGGGGGGGCACTGAAGCTTTCTTT.

This clonotype showed up many times. The chain links TRBV3-1 to TRBJ2-3; D might be TRBD2 (6 bases). Trimming took 0 bases from V and 1 from J, leaving 14 bases between them. In germline, CDR1 is LGHDT, CDR2 YNNKEL (reference sequence). This CDR3 contains 17 residues. CDR3 DNA sequence: TGTGCCAGCAGCCAAGATTCTGAGACGGGGGGCACAGATACGCAGTATTTT. Translation: CASSQDSETGGTDTQYF.

The table lists this clonotype with a few counts. CDR3 loop: CASGSAVNEQFF. The CDR3, as DNA: TGTGCCAGCGGGTCAGCGGTAAATGAGCAGTTCTTC. The chain combines TRBV21-1 with TRBJ2-1; the DNA was not used to check the table's D call, TRBD2. TRBV21-1 has pseudogene status. This CDR3 has 12 amino acids.

This clonotype occurred many times. This sequence joins TRBV6-2 or TRBV6-3 and TRBJ1-5; D not resolved. Germline CDR1 and CDR2: MNHEY and SVGEGT. V was clipped by 2 bases and J by 4 bases, with 9 bases between them. The length of the CDR3 is 14 residues. The CDR3: CASSYGAVNQPQHF. CDR3 bases: TGTGCCAGCAGTTACGGAGCAGTTAATCAGCCCCAGCATTTT.

This clonotype has more than one count but fewer than ten. This chain links TRBV5-1 with TRBJ2-3, with 10 bases matching TRBD1. Germline-derived CDR1 and CDR2 are SGHRS and YFSETQ. This CDR3 contains 15 residues. Trimming at V came to 7 bases and at J to 2 bases, leaving 7 bases not matched to a gene. The CDR3, as DNA: TGCGCCAGCCGCAGAGGGACAGGGGACACAGATACGCAGTATTTT. It specifies CASRRGTGDTDTQYF.

This clonotype was seen repeatedly, ten times or more. This rearrangement joins TRBV5-1 to TRBJ2-7, with D perhaps TRBD1 (7 bases). CDR3 size: 17 residues. The germline V and J ends were trimmed by 4 bases and 1 base, with 21 bases remaining between them. In germline, CDR1 is SGHRS, CDR2 YFSETQ. The CDR3 nucleotides read TGCGCCAGCAGCCACGGAACAGGGGACTTGCGATCCTACGAGCAGTACTTC. It translates to CASSHGTGDLRSYEQYF. Using reference TRBV5-1 and TRBJ2-7 for the parts outside the CDR3, the full variable domain is KAGVTQTPRYLIKTRGQQVTLSCSPISGHRSVSWYQQTPGQGLQFLFEYFSETQRNKGNFPGRFSGRQFSNSRSEMNVSTLELGDSALYLCASSHGTGDLRSYEQYFGPGTRLTVT.

This clonotype was seen repeatedly, ten times or more. The chain links TRBV11-2 to TRBJ2-3; D remains ambiguous. Germline V gene sequence: CDR1 SGHAT, CDR2 FQNNGV. The CDR3 length is 12 residues. Deletions cut 8 bases from V and 1 base from J, with 7 bases between. Written as DNA, the CDR3 is TGTGCCAGCGCATCAGGCACAGATACGCAGTATTTT. Its protein product is CASASGTDTQYF.

This clonotype was found many times. V gene TRBV7-3 combines with J gene TRBJ2-7; possible D gene TRBD2, 7 bases. Germline values: CDR1 SGHTA, CDR2 FQGTGA. The CDR3 has 14 amino acids. Trimming shortened V by 3 bases and J by 5 bases, and 14 bases separated the two germline ends. The CDR3 loop is CASSLSGGQNEQYF. As DNA, the CDR3 is TGTGCCAGCAGCTTGTCGGGAGGACAGAACGAGCAGTACTTC.

This clonotype has a handful of counts. A much larger clone sits a single nucleotide away, making a read error possible. The J gene is TRBJ1-2, the V gene TRBV5-1; 7 bases are a match to TRBD1. This CDR3 comprises 13 residues. V shed 4 bases and J 8 bases; nucleotides not matched to a gene: 8. Germline assignment: CDR1 SGHRS and CDR2 YFSETQ. The CDR3 coding sequence is TGCGCCAGCAGCGATAAGGGACAGCGGGGCTACACCTTC. As protein: CASSDKGQRGYTF.

There are many counts of this clonotype. The chain uses TRBV5-1 and TRBJ2-6; 7 positions match TRBD1. Germline values: CDR1 SGHRS, CDR2 YFSETQ. J lost 2 bases, V lost 1 base, and 12 bases had no gene match. The CDR3 covers 19 residues. This CDR3 reads CASSLMAGGSLPGANVLTF. CDR3 nucleotide sequence: TGCGCCAGCAGCTTGATGGCAGGGGGAAGTTTGCCTGGGGCCAACGTCCTGACTTTC.

This clonotype was seen at least ten times. The rearrangement uses TRBV2 and TRBJ1-5, with D uncertain. The germline gives CDR1 SNHLY, CDR2 FYNNEI. Trimming stripped 4 bases from V and 5 bases from J, with 24 bases between. The CDR3 has 18 amino acids. The CDR3 spells CASSAHRLPGSQDQPQHF. Written as DNA, the CDR3 is TGTGCCAGCAGTGCTCACCGACTTCCGGGCAGTCAAGATCAGCCCCAGCATTTT.

A few counts support this clonotype. The gene calls are TRBV12-5 and TRBJ2-5, with TRBD2 matching over 9 bases. This CDR3 has 16 residues. Trimming at V came to 0 bases and at J to 5 bases, leaving 7 bases not matched to a gene. CDR1 is LGHNT, CDR2 FRNRAP, per germline. CDR3 region: CASGLVGGGALETQYF. CDR3 sequence (DNA): TGTGCTAGTGGTTTGGTCGGCGGGGGGGCCTTGGAGACCCAGTACTTC.